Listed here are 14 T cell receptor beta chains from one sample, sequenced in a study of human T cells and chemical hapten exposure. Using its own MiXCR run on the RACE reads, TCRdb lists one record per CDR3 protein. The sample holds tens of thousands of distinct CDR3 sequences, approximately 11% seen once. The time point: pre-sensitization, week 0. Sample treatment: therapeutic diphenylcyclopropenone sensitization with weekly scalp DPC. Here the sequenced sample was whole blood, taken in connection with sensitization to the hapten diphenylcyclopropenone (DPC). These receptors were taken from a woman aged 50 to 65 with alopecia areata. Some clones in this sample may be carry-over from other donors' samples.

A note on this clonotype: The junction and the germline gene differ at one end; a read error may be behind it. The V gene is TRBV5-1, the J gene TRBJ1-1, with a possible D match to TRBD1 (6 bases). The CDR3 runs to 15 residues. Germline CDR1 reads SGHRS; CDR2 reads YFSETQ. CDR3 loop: CTSSPGQSENTEAFF. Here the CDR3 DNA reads TGCACCAGCAGCCCCGGACAGAGTGAGAACACTGAAGCTTTCTTT.

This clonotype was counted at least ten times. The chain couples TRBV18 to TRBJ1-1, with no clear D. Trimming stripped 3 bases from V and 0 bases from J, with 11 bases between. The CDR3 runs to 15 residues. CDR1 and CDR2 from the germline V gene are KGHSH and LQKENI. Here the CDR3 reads CASSPTKVMNTEAFF. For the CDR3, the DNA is TGTGCCAGCTCACCTACCAAGGTAATGAACACTGAAGCTTTCTTT.

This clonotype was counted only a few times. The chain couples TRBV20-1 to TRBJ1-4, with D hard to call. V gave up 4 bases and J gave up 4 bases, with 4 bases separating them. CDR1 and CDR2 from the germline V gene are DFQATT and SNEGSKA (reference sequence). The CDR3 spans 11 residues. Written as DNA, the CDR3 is TGCAGTGCTACGTATAATGAAAAACTGTTTTTT. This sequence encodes CSATYNEKLFF.

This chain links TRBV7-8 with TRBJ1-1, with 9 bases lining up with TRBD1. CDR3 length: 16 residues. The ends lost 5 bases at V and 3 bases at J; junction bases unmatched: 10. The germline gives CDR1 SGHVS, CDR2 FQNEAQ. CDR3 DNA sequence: TGTGCCAGCAGCCCGCGGACAGGGGAGTTGTACACTGAAGCTTTCTTT. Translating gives CASSPRTGELYTEAFF.

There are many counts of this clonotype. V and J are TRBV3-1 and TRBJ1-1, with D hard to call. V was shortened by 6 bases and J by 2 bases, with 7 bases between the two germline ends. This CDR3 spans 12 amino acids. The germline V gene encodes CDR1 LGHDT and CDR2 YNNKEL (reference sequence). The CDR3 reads CASSHTNTEAFF. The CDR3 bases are TGTGCCAGCAGTCACACAAACACTGAAGCTTTCTTT.

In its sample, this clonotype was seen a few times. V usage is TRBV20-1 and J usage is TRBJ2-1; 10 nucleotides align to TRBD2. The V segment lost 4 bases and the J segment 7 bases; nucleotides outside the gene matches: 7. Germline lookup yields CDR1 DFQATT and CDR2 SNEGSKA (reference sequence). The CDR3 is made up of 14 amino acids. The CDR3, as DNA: TGCAGTGCTAAAACCAGCGGGAGGGGAAATGAGCAGTTCTTC. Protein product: CSAKTSGRGNEQFF.

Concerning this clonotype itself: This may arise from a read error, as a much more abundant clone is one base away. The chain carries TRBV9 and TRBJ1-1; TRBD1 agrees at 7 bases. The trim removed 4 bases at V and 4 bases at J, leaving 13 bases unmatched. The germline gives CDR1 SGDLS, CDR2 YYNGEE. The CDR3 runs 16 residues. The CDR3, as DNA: TGTGCCAGCAGCCCCCGCCCAGGGGGGGACGGCACTGAAGCTTTCTTT. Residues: CASSPRPGGDGTEAFF.

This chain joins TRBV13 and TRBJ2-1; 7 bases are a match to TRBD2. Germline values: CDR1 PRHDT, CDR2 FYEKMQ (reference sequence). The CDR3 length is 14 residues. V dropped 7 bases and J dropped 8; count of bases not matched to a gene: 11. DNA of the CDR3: TGTGCCAGCACGGCGGGAGTCCTCTCCCATGAGCAGTTCTTC. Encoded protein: CASTAGVLSHEQFF. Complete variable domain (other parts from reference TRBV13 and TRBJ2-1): AAGVIQSPRHLIKEKRETATLKCYPIPRHDTVYWYQQGPGQDPQFLISFYEKMQSDKGSIPDRFSAQQFSDYHSELNMSSLELGDSALYFCASTAGVLSHEQFFGPGTRLTVL.

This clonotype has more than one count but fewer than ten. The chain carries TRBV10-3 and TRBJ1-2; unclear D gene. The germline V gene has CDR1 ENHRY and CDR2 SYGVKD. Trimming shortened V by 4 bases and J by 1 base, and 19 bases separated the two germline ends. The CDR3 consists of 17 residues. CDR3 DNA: TGTGCCATCAGTGTCCTTCTTGGGGTGGCGGGTAACTATGGCTACACCTTC. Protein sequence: CAISVLLGVAGNYGYTF.

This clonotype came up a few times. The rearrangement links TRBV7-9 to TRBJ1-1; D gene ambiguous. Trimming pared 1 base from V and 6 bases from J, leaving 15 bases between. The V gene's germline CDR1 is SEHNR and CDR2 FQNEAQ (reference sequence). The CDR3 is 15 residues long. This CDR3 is CASSLVTVRSAEAFF. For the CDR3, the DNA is TGTGCCAGCAGCTTAGTGACGGTTCGTAGCGCTGAAGCTTTCTTT.

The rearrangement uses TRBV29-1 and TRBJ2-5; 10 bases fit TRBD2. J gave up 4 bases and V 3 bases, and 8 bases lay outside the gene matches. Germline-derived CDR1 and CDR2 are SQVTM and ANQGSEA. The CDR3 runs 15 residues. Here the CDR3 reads CSVELPGLASETQYF. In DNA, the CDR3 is TGCAGCGTTGAGCTACCGGGACTAGCGTCAGAGACCCAGTACTTC.

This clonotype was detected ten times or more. The CDR3 is CASSSRTSGRAVETQYF. The DNA of the CDR3 is TGTGCCAGCAGTTCCAGGACTAGCGGGAGGGCCGTGGAGACCCAGTACTTC. This rearrangement joins TRBV27 to TRBJ2-5; 15 bases are a match to TRBD2. The germline V gene has CDR1 MNHEY and CDR2 SMNVEV (reference sequence). V gave up 4 bases and J gave up 5 bases; unmatched junction bases: 8. The CDR3 covers 17 residues.

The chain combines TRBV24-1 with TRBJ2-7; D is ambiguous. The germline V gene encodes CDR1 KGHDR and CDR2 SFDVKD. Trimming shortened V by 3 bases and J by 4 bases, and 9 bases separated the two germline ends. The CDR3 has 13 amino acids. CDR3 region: CATSDHGFYEQYF. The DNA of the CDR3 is TGTGCCACCAGTGATCACGGGTTTTACGAGCAGTACTTC.

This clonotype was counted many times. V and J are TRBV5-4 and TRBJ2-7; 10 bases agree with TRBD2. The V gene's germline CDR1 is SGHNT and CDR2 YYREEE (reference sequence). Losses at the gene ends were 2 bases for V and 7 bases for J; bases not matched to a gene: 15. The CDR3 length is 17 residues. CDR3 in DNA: TGTGCCAGCAGCTTCGGAAGACACGAGCGGGGGGGAGGAGAGCAGTACTTC. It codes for CASSFGRHERGGGEQYF.